This is a list of T cell receptor beta chains from one sample in a study of cytomegalovirus exposure and HLA in healthy donors. Produced via immunoSEQ multiplex PCR; TCRdb's table is partial and in-frame only. Its table lists 30,000 to 50,000 clones. Sequenced material: PBMCs. These receptors were obtained from a woman aged 25 to 39 in good health and CMV-seropositive. Both conserved end residues are part of each CDR3. The D gene is left open where the match is weak.

>TRBJ1-1|TRBV18|16|-
TGTGCCAGCTCACCTTCGTATCGACGAGGGAACACTGAAGCTTTCTTT
CASSPSYRRGNTEAFF
>TRBJ1-5|TRBV30|14|-
TGTGCCTGGAGTGTTAATACGGGCAATCAGCCCCAGCATTTT
CAWSVNTGNQPQHF
>TRBJ2-7|TRBV2|10|-
TGTGCCAGCCAGGGAGGCGAGCAGTACTTC
CASQGGEQYF
>TRBJ2-5|TRBV5-1|16|TRBD2
TGCGCCAGCAGCCTGGGGACTAGCGGGGGTGGAGAGACCCAGTACTTC
CASSLGTSGGGETQYF
>TRBJ2-2|TRBV6-1|14|-
TGTGCCAGCAGTGCAGGGGGAGGTGCCGGGGAGCTGTTTTTT
CASSAGGGAGELFF
>TRBJ1-1|TRBV4-2|14|-
TGTGCCAGCAGCCATGCCTCAGTCGGAGCTGAAGCTTTCTTT
CASSHASVGAEAFF
>TRBJ1-2|TRBV19|15|-
TGTGCCAGTAGCTCCCAACAGGGAGTTGACTATGGCTACACCTTC
CASSSQQGVDYGYTF
>TRBJ2-2|TRBV19|16|TRBD1
TGTGCCAGTAAAGGGGGGACAGGACTAAACACCGGGGAGCTGTTTTTT
CASKGGTGLNTGELFF
>TRBJ1-2|TRBV14|13|TRBD1
TGTGCCAGCAGCCGACAGGGTTTGGAGGGCTACACCTTC
CASSRQGLEGYTF
>TRBJ1-1|TRBV2|14|-
TGTGCCAGCAACGTAGTTATCTCGCGCACTGAAGCTTTCTTT
CASNVVISRTEAFF
>TRBJ1-2|TRBV2|14|-
TGTGCCAGCAGTGGGGGCAGGGGTAACTATGGCTACACCTTC
CASSGGRGNYGYTF
>TRBJ1-5|TRBV10-3|15|TRBD1
TGTGCCATCAGTGCCGGACAGGGAGTCAATCAGCCCCAGCATTTT
CAISAGQGVNQPQHF
>TRBJ1-1|TRBV11-2|14|TRBD1
TGTGCCAGCAGCTCGATCGGTCAGGGGGCTGAAGCTTTCTTT
CASSSIGQGAEAFF
>TRBJ1-5|TRBV28|13|-
TGTGCCAGCAGTCGAATAGGCAATCAGCCCCAGCATTTT
CASSRIGNQPQHF
>TRBJ1-2|TRBV29-1|14|-
TGCAGCGTTGGAGGCCAGACCGGGGTCTATGGCTACACCTTC
CSVGGQTGVYGYTF
>TRBJ2-3|TRBV5-4|15|-
TGTGCCGTACGTCGGGGGGCGGCGTCCACAGATACGCAGTATTTT
CAVRRGAASTDTQYF
>TRBJ1-1|TRBV5-1|14|-
TGCGCCAGCAGCCAGACCCACGGGTACACTGAAGCTTTCTTT
CASSQTHGYTEAFF
>TRBJ1-1|TRBV11-2|14|-
TGTGCCAGCAGCTTAGTGGTGGCAGGGGCTGAAGCTTTCTTT
CASSLVVAGAEAFF
>TRBJ2-7|TRBV5-1|15|TRBD1
TGCGCCAGCAGCTTGGGGACAGGGGATTTCTACGAGCAGTACTTC
CASSLGTGDFYEQYF
>TRBJ2-5|TRBV6-6|15|-
TGTGCCAGCAGTTGGGACATCGGACTCCAAGAGACCCAGTACTTC
CASSWDIGLQETQYF
>TRBJ2-2|TRBV7-2|14|TRBD2
TGTGCCAGCAGCTCCGCTAGCGGAACCGGGGAGCTGTTTTTT
CASSSASGTGELFF
>TRBJ2-5|TRBV7-9|12|-
TGTGCCAGCAGCTTAGAAGAAACATCCCAGTACTTC
CASSLEETSQYF
>TRBJ2-7|TRBV28|15|TRBD2
TGTGCCAGCAGTAGTACTAGCGGGGGGTTCTACGAGCAGTACTTC
CASSSTSGGFYEQYF
>TRBJ1-1|TRBV10-3|16|-
TGTGCCATCAGTGAAGCGAGTTACCATGCGGACACTGAAGCTTTCTTT
CAISEASYHADTEAFF
>TRBJ2-5|TRBV11-3|13|-
TGTGCCAGCAGCTTCCTCGGGCAAGAGACCCAGTACTTC
CASSFLGQETQYF
>TRBJ1-2|TRBV29-1|14|-
TGCAGCGTATTGGGGCATCATGCAAACTATGGCTACACCTTC
CSVLGHHANYGYTF
>TRBJ2-7|TRBV6-5|15|TRBD1
TGTGCCAGCAGGTACAGGGGGCCGTCGACATGGGAGCAGTACTTC
CASRYRGPSTWEQYF
>TRBJ1-1|TRBV10-3|15|TRBD1
TGTGCCATCAGGGGCTCAGGGGGCGAGAACACTGAAGCTTTCTTT
CAIRGSGGENTEAFF
>TRBJ2-1|TRBV5-1|17|TRBD2
TGCGCCAGCAGCTACGCTACTACTAGCGGGGGGCACAATGAGCAGTTCTTC
CASSYATTSGGHNEQFF
>TRBJ2-1|TRBV2|14|-
TGTGCCAGCAGTGAGAGGGGGGGCTACAATGAGCAGTTCTTC
CASSERGGYNEQFF
>TRBJ1-2|TRBV19|14|TRBD1
TGTGCCAGTAGTATGTCCGGGACAGGTAATGGCTACACCTTC
CASSMSGTGNGYTF
>TRBJ1-2|TRBV27|13|TRBD1
TGTGCCAGCAGCAAAACAGGGGCTGCTGGCTACACCTTC
CASSKTGAAGYTF
>TRBJ1-5|TRBV18|16|TRBD1
TGTGCCAGCTCCTCAGGGGGACAGGGGACTGGTCAGCCCCAGCATTTT
CASSSGGQGTGQPQHF
>TRBJ2-5|TRBV25-1|18|TRBD2
TGTGCCAGCAGTGAAATCTCTCCTAGCGGGGGGTTTAGAGAGACCCAGTACTTC
CASSEISPSGGFRETQYF
>TRBJ2-7|TRBV11-2|13|TRBD1
TGTGCCAGCAGCTCGGGACAGGGGGACGAGCAGTACTTC
CASSSGQGDEQYF
>TRBJ2-7|TRBV19|12|-
TGTGCCAGTAGTAAAACAGACTACGAGCAGTACTTC
CASSKTDYEQYF
>TRBJ1-4|TRBV6-5|14|TRBD1
TGTGCCAGCAACCCGGGACAGGGAAATGAAAAACTGTTTTTT
CASNPGQGNEKLFF
>TRBJ1-1|TRBV19|15|-
TGTGCCAGTAGCCGAACGGGTCCGAAGAACACTGAAGCTTTCTTT
CASSRTGPKNTEAFF
>TRBJ2-5|TRBV6-4|15|-
TGTGCCAGCAGTGACGGGCTGGGGCAGCAAGAGACCCAGTACTTC
CASSDGLGQQETQYF
>TRBJ2-7|TRBV27|14|-
TGTGCCAGCAGAGCTGCGGGAAGCTCCTACGAGCAGTACTTC
CASRAAGSSYEQYF
>TRBJ1-4|TRBV27|16|-
TGTGCCAGCAGTTTAAGACAGGCCCTAAGAAATGAAAAACTGTTTTTT
CASSLRQALRNEKLFF
>TRBJ2-7|TRBV5-6|13|-
TGTGCCAGCAGCGCCGGAGGGCTCGGTGAGCAGTACTTC
CASSAGGLGEQYF
>TRBJ1-2|TRBV7-2|14|TRBD1
TGTGCCAGCAGCTTAGAAGAACAGGGGTATGGCTACACCTTC
CASSLEEQGYGYTF
>TRBJ2-5|TRBV18|15|TRBD1
TGTGCCAGCTCCTGGAACACAGGGGACCAAGAGACCCAGTACTTC
CASSWNTGDQETQYF
>TRBJ2-5|TRBV5-1|17|-
TGCGCCAGCAGCTGGCGACCATCACTAGGGTCGGAAGAGACCCAGTACTTC
CASSWRPSLGSEETQYF
>TRBJ1-6|TRBV2|14|-
TGTGCCAGCAGTAACCGGGACTCCTATTCACCCCTCCACTTT
CASSNRDSYSPLHF
>TRBJ2-6|TRBV13|16|TRBD2
TGTGCCAGCAGCTTCGGCGGGGGTAGTGGGGCCAACGTCCTGACTTTC
CASSFGGGSGANVLTF
>TRBJ2-2|TRBV5-1|15|-
TGCGCCAGCAGCTCGGCTACGGGTGCTAGCGGGGAGCTGTTTTTT
CASSSATGASGELFF
>TRBJ2-5|TRBV18|15|-
TGTGCCAGCTCCCTGGAGGGGGCAGGACAAGAGACCCAGTACTTC
CASSLEGAGQETQYF
>TRBJ2-1|TRBV29-1|12|-
TGCAGCGCACAACAGGGCTCCAATGAGCAGTTCTTC
CSAQQGSNEQFF
>TRBJ1-6|TRBV7-6|15|-
TGTGCCAGCAGCTTAGCGCAGGGGTCTAATTCACCCCTCCACTTT
CASSLAQGSNSPLHF
>TRBJ1-1|TRBV6-1|13|-
TGTGCCAGCAGGGAGATAGAGTACACTGAAGCTTTCTTT
CASREIEYTEAFF